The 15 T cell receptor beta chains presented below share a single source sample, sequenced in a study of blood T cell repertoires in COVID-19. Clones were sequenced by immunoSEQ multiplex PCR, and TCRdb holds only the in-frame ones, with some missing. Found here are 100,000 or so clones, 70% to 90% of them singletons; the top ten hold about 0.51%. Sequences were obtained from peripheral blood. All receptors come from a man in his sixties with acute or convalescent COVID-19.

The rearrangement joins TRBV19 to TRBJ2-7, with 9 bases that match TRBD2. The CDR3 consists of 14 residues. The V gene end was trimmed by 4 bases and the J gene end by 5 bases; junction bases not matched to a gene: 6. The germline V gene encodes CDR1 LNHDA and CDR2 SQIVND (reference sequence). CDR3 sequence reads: CASSTGLAWDEQYF. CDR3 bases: TGTGCCAGTAGTACGGGACTAGCTTGGGACGAGCAGTACTTC.

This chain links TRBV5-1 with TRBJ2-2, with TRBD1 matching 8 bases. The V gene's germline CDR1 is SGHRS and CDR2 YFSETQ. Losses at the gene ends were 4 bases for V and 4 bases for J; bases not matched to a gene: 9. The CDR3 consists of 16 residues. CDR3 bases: TGCGCCAGCAGCCCCAGGACAGGGATGAGCACCGGGGAGCTGTTTTTT. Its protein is CASSPRTGMSTGELFF.

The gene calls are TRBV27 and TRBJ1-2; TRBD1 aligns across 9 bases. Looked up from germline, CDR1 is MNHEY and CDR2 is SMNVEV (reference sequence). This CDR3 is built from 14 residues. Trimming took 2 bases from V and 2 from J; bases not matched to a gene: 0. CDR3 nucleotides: TGTGCCAGCAGTTTAGGGACAGGGAACTATGGCTACACCTTC. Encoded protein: CASSLGTGNYGYTF.

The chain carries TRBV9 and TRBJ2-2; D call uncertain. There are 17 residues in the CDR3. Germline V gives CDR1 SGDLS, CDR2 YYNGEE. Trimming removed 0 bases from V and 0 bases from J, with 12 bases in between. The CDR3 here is CASSVGGQFSNTGELFF. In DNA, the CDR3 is TGTGCCAGCAGCGTAGGAGGTCAATTCTCGAACACCGGGGAGCTGTTTTTT.

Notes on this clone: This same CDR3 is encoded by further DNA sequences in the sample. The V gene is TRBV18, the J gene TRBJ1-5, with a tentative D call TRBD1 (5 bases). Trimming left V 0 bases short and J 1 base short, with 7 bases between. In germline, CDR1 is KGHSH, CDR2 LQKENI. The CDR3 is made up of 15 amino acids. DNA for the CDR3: TGTGCCAGCTCACCACCTGGGGGGAGCAATCAGCCCCAGCATTTT. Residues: CASSPPGGSNQPQHF.

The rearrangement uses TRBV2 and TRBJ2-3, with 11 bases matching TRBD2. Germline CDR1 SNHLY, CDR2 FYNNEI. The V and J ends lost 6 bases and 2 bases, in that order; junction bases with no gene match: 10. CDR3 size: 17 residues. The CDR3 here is CASSQGVAGGLTDTQYF. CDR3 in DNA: TGTGCCAGCAGCCAAGGGGTAGCGGGGGGGCTCACAGATACGCAGTATTTT.

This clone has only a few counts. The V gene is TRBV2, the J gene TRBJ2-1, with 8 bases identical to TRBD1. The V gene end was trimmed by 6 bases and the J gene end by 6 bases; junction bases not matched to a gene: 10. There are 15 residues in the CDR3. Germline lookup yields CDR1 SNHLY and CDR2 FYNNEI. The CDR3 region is CASRQGTGKFNEQFF. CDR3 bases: TGTGCCAGCAGGCAAGGGACAGGAAAATTCAATGAGCAGTTCTTC.

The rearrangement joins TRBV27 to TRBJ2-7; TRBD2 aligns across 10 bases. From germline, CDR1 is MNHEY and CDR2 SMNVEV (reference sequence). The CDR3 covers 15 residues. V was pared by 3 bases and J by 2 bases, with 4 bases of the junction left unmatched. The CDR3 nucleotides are TGTGCCAGCAGTTTCGGGCTAGCGGGAGCCTACGAGCAGTACTTC. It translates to CASSFGLAGAYEQYF.

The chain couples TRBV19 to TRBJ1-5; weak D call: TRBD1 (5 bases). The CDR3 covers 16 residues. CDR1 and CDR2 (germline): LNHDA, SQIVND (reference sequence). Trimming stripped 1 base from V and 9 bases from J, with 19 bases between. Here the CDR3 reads CASSIGWRGAEAPQHF. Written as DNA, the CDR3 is TGTGCCAGTAGTATAGGATGGAGGGGAGCCGAGGCGCCCCAGCATTTT.

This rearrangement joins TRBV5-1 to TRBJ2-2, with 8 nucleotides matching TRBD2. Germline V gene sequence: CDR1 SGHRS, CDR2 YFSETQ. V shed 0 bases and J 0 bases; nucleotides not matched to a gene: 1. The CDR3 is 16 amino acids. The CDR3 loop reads CASSLVLAANTGELFF. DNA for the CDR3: TGCGCCAGCAGCTTGGTACTAGCGGCGAACACCGGGGAGCTGTTTTTT.

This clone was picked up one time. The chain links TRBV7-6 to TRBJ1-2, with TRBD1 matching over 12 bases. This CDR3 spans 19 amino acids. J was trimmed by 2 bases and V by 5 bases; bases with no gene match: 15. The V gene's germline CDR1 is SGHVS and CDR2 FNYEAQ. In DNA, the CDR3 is TGTGCCAGCAGCCCCCGGGACAGGGGGCGCCATACGTTAAACTATGGCTACACCTTC. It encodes CASSPRDRGRHTLNYGYTF.

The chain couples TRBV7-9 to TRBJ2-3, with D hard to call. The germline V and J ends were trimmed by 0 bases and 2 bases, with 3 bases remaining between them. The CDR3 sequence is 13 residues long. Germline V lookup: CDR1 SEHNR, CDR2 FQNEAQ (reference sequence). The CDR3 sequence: CASSLALTDTQYF. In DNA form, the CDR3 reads TGTGCCAGCAGCTTAGCCCTCACAGATACGCAGTATTTT. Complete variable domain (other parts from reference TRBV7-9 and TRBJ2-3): DTGVSQNPRHKITKRGQNVTFRCDPISEHNRLYWYRQTLGQGPEFLTYFQNEAQLEKSRLLSDRFSAERPKGSFSTLEIQRTEQGDSAMYLCASSLALTDTQYFGPGTRLTVL.

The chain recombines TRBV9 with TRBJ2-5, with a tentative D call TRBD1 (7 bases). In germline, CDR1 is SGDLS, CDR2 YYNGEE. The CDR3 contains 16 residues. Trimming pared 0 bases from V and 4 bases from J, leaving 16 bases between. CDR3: CASSVAGQAGIETQYF. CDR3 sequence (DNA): TGTGCCAGCAGCGTAGCTGGACAGGCGGGGATAGAGACCCAGTACTTC.

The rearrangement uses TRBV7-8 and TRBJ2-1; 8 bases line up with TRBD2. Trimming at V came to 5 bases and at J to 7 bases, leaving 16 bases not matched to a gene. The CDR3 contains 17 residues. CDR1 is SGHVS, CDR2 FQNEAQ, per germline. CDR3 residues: CASSTGWTGGPDNEQFF. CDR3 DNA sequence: TGTGCCAGCAGCACAGGTTGGACGGGAGGGCCCGATAATGAGCAGTTCTTC.

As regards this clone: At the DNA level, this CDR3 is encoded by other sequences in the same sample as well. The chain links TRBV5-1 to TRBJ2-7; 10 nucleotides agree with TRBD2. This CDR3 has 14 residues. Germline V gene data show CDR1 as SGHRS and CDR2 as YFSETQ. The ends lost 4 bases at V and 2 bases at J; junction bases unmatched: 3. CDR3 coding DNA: TGCGCCAGCAGCCTAAGCGGGGGGGCCTACGAGCAGTACTTC. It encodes CASSLSGGAYEQYF.